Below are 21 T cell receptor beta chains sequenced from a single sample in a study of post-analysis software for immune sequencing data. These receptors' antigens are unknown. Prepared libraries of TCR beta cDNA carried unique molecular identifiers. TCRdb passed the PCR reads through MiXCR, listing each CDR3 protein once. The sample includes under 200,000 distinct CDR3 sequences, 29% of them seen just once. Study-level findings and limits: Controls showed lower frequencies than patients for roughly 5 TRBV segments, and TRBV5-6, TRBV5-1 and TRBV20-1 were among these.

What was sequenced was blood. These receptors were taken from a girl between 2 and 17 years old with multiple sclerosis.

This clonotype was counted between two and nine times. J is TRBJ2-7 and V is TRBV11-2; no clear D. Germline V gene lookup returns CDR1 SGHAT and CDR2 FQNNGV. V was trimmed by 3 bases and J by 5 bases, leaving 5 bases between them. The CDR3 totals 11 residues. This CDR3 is CASSFWDEQYF. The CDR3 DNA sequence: TGTGCCAGCAGCTTCTGGGACGAGCAGTACTTC. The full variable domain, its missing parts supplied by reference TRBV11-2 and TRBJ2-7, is EAGVAQSPRYKIIEKRQSVAFWCNPISGHATLYWYQQILGQGPKLLIQFQNNGVVDDSQLPKDRFSAERLKGVDSTLKIQPAKLEDSAVYLCASSFWDEQYFGPGTRLTVT.

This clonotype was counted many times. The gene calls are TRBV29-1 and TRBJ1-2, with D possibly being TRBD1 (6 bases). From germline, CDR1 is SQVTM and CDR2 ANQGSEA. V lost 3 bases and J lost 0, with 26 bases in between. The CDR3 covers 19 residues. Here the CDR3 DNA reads TGCAGCGTTGAGGGGAGTAGGACAGAGAAACAACGTACTAACTATGGCTACACCTTC. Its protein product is CSVEGSRTEKQRTNYGYTF.

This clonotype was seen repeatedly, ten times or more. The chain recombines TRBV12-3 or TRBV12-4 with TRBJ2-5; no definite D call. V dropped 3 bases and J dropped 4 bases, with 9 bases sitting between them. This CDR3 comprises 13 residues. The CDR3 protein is CASSFFIGETQYF. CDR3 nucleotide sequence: TGTGCCAGCAGTTTTTTTATCGGAGAGACCCAGTACTTC.

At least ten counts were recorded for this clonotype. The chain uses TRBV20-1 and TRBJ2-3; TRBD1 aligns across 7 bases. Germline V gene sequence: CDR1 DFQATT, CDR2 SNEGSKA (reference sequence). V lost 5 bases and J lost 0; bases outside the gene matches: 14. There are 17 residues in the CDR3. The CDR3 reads CSAVHLETGPSTDTQYF. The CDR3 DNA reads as TGCAGTGCTGTACATCTAGAGACAGGGCCTAGCACAGATACGCAGTATTTT.

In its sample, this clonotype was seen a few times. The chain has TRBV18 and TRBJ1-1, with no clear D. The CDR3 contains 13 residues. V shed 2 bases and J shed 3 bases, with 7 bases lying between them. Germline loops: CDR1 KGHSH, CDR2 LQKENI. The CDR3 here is CASSPGLDTEAFF. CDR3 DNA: TGTGCCAGCTCACCAGGGCTGGACACTGAAGCTTTCTTT.

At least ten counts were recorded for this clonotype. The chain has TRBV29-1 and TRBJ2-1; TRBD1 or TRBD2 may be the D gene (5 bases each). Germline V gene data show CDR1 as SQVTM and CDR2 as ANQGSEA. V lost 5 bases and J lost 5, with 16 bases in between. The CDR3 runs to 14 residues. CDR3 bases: TGCAGCGTTCCCGCCCGGGGCGACCACAATGAGCAGTTCTTC. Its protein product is CSVPARGDHNEQFF.

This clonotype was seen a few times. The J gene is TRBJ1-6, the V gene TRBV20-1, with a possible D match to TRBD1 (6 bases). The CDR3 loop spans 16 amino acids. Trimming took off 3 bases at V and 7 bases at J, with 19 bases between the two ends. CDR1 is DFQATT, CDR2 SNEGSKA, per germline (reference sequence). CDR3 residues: CSARADRRIPNSPLHF. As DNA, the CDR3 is TGCAGTGCTAGGGCTGACAGGAGGATACCGAATTCACCCCTCCACTTT.

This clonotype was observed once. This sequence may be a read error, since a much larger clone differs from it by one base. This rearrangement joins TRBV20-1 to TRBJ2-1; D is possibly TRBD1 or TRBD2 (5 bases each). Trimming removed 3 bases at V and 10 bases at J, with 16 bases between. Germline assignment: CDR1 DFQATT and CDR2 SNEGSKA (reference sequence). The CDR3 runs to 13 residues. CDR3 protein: CSASGTGSYEQFF. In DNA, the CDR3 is TGCAGTGCTAGCGGGACCGGATCCTACGAGCAGTTCTTC.

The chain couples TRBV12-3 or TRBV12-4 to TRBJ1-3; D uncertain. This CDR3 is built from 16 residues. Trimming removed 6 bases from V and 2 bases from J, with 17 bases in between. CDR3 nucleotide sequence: TGTGCCAGCAGCTCCGGGAGAAGTGGGACTGGAAACACCATATATTTT. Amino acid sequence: CASSSGRSGTGNTIYF.

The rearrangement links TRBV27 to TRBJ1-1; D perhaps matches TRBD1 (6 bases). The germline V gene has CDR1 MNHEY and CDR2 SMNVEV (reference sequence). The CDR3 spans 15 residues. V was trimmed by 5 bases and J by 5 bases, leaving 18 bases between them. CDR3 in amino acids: CASSPPGGQVTEAFF. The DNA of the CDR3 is TGTGCCAGCAGTCCACCCGGGGGGCAAGTGACTGAAGCTTTCTTT.

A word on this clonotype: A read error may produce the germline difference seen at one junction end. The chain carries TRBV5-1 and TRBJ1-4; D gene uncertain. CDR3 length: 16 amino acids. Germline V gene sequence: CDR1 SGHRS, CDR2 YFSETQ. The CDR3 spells CASSLSGWGTNEKPFF. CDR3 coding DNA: TGCGCCAGCAGCTTGTCGGGATGGGGAACTAATGAAAAACCGTTTTTT.

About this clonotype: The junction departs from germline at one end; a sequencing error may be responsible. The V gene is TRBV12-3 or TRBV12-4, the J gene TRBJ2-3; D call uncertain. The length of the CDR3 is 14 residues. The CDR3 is CASRLGLRTDAQYF. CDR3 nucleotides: TGTGCCAGCAGATTGGGCCTGAGAACAGATGCGCAGTATTTT.

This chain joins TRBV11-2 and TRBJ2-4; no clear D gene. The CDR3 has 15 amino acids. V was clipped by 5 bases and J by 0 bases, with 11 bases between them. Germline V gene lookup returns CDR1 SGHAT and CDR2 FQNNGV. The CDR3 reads CASSRQVLAKNIQYF. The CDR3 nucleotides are TGTGCCAGCAGCCGCCAAGTTCTAGCCAAAAACATTCAGTACTTC.

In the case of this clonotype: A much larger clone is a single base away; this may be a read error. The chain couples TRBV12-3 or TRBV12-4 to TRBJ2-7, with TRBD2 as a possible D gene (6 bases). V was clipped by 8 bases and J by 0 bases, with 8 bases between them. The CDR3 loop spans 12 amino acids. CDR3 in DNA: TGTGCCAGCGGGAGGAGCTCCTACGAGCAGTACTTC. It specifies CASGRSSYEQYF.

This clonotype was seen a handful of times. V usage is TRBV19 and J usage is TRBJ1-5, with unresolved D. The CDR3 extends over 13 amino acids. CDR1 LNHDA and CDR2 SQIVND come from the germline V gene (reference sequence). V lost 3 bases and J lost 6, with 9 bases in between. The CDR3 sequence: CASSMGRRQPQHF. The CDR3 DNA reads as TGTGCCAGTAGTATGGGCAGACGTCAGCCCCAGCATTTT. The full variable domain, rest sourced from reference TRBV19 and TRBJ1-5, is DGGITQSPKYLFRKEGQNVTLSCEQNLNHDAMYWYRQDPGQGLRLIYYSQIVNDFQKGDIAEGYSVSREKKESFPLTVTSAQKNPTAFYLCASSMGRRQPQHFGDGTRLSIL.

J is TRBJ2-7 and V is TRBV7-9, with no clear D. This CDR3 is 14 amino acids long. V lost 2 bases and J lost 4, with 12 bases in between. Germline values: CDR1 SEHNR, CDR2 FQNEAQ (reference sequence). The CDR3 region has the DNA TGTGCCAGCAGCTTATCATTAATTGGATACGAGCAGTACTTC. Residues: CASSLSLIGYEQYF.

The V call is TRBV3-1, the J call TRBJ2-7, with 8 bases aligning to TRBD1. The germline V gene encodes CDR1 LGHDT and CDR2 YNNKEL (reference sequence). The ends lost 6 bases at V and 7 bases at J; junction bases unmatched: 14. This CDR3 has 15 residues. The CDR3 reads CASSYDRGGNNEQYF. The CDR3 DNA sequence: TGTGCCAGCAGTTACGACAGGGGAGGTAACAATGAGCAGTACTTC.

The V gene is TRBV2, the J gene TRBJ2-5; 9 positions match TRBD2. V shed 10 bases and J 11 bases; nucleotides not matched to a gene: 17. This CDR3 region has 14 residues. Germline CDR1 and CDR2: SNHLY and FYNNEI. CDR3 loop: CATQGLASHDEQYF. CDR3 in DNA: TGTGCCACCCAAGGACTAGCGTCGCACGATGAGCAGTACTTC.

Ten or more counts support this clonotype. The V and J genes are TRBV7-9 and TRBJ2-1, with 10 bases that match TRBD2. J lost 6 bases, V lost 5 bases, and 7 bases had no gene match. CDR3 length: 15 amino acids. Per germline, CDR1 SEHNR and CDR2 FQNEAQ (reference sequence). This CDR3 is CASSPRLAGSNEQFF. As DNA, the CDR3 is TGTGCCAGCAGCCCCAGACTAGCGGGTTCCAATGAGCAGTTCTTC.

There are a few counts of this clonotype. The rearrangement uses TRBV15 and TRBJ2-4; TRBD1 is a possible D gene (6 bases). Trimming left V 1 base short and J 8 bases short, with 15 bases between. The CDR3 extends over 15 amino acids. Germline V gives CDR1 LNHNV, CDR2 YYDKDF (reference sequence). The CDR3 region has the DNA TGTGCCACCAGCAGAGGAGGCGGCAGGGGAGACATTCAGTACTTC. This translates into CATSRGGGRGDIQYF.

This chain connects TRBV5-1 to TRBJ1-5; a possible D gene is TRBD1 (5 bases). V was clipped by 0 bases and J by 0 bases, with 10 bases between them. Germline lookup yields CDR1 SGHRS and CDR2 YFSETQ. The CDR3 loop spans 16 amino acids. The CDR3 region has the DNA TGCGCCAGCAGCTTGGTCGGGGGTTATAGCAATCAGCCCCAGCATTTT. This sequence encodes CASSLVGGYSNQPQHF.